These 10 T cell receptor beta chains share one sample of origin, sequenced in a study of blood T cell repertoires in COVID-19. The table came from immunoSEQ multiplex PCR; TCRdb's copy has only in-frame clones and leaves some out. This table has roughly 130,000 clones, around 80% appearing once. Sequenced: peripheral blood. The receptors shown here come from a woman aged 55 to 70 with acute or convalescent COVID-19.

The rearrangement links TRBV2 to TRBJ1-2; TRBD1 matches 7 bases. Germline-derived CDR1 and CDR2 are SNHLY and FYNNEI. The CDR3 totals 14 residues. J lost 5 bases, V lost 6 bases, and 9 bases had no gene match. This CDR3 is CASRNSGTAYGYTF. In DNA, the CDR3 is TGTGCCAGCAGGAATTCCGGGACAGCGTATGGCTACACCTTC.

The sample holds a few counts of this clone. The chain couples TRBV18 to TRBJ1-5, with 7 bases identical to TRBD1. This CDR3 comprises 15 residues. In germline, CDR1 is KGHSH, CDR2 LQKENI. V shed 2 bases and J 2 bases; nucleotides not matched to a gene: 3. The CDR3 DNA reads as TGTGCCAGCTCACCAGACAGGGCGGGCAATCAGCCCCAGCATTTT. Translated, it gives CASSPDRAGNQPQHF.

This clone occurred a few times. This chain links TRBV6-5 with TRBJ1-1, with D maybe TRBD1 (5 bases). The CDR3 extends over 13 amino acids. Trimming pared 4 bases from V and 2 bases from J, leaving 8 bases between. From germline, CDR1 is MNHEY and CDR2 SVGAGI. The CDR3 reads CASSSTDNTEAFF. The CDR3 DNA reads TGTGCCAGCAGTTCGACAGATAACACTGAAGCTTTCTTT.

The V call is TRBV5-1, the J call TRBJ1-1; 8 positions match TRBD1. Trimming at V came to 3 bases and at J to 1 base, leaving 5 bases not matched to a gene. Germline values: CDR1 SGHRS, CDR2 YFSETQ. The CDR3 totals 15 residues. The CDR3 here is CASSSRDRPNTEAFF. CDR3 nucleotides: TGCGCCAGCAGCTCCCGGGACAGGCCGAACACTGAAGCTTTCTTT.

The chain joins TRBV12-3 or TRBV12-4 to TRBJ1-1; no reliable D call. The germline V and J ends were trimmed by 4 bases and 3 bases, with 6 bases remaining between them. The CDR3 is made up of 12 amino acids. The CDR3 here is CASSSLYTEAFF. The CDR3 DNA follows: TGTGCCAGCAGTTCCCTCTACACTGAAGCTTTCTTT.

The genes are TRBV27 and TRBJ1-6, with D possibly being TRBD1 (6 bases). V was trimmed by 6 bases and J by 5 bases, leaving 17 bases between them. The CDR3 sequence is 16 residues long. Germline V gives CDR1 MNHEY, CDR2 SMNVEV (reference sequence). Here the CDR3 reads CASRDAGEWDNSPLHF. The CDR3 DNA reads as TGTGCCAGCAGAGACGCAGGGGAATGGGATAATTCACCCCTCCACTTT.

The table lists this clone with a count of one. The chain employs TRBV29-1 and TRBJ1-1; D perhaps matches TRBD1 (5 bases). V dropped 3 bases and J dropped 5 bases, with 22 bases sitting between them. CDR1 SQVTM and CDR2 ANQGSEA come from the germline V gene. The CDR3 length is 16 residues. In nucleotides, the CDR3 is TGCAGCGTTGAGGTTCAGGTAGGGCCTTCAGGGACTGAAGCTTTCTTT. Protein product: CSVEVQVGPSGTEAFF.

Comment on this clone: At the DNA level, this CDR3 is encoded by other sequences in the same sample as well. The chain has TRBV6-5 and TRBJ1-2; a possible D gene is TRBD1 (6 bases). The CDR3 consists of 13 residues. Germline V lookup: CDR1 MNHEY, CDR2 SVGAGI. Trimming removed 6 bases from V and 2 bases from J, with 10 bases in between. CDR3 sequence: CASSSTGNYGYTF. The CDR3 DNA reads TGTGCCAGCAGCTCCACAGGGAACTATGGCTACACCTTC.

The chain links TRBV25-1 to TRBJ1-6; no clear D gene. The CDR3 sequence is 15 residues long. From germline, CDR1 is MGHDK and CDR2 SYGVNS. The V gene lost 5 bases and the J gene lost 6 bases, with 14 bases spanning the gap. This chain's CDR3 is CASSQTEVGNSPLHF. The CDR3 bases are TGTGCCAGCAGTCAGACCGAGGTGGGTAATTCACCCCTCCACTTT.

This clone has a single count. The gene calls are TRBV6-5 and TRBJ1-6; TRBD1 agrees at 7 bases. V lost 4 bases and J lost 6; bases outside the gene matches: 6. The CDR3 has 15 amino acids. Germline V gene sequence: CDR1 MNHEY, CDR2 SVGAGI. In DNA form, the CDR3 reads TGTGCCAGCAGTTCATTTGACAGGGCTAATTCACCCCTCCACTTT. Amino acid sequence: CASSSFDRANSPLHF.